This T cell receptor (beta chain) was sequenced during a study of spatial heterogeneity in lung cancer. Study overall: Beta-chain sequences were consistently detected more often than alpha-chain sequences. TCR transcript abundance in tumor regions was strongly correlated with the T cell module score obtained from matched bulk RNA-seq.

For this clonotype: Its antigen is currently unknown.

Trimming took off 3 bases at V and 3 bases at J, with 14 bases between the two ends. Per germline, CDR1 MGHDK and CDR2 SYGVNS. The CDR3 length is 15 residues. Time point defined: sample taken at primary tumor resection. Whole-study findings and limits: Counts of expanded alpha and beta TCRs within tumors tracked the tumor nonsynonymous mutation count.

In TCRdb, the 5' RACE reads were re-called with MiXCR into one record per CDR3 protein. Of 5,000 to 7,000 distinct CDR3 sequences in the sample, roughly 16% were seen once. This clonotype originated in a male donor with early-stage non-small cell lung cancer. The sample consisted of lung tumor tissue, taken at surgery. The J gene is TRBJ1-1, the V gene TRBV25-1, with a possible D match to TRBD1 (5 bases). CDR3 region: CASSDGTGLDTEAFF. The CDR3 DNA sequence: TGTGCCAGCAGTGACGGGACTGGGTTGGACACTGAAGCTTTCTTT.